Each of the 21 T cell receptor beta chains below was sequenced from the same sample in a study of type 1 regulatory T cells (dated by TCRdb to the early 2020s). For sequencing, an Illumina MiSeq was employed. The public sequencing data were trimmed at Q25 with fastp and processed into clonotypes with MiXCR by TCRdb, which kept only in-frame beta chains. Records with the same CDR3 protein are collapsed into one entry carrying the most frequent genes and DNA. The sample records 80,000 to 100,000 distinct CDR3 sequences, 30% to 35% of which are singletons. Around 2.2% of the sample rests with the top ten. The sequenced sample was CD4+ T cells, either the whole sample or a sorted fraction (not recorded which). The receptors were gathered from a human donor in good health.

This clonotype appeared many times. The rearrangement uses TRBV6-5 and TRBJ2-6; D may correspond to TRBD1 or TRBD2 (5 bases each). Germline CDR1 MNHEY, CDR2 SVGAGI. V lost 3 bases, J lost 0 bases, and 9 bases lay in between. This CDR3 is built from 16 residues. The CDR3 is CASSYGTNSGANVLTF. CDR3 sequence (DNA): TGTGCCAGCAGTTATGGGACGAACTCTGGGGCCAACGTCCTGACTTTC.

The chain couples TRBV5-4 to TRBJ2-5; 9 bases line up with TRBD2. Germline CDR1 reads SGHNT; CDR2 reads YYREEE (reference sequence). With 0 bases clipped from V and 2 bases from J, the junction kept 8 bases outside the gene matches. CDR3 length equals 17 residues. The CDR3 region has the DNA TGTGCCAGCAGCTTGGGGTTAGCGGGGGCCTCGCAAGAGACCCAGTACTTC. Residues: CASSLGLAGASQETQYF.

This rearrangement joins TRBV6-2 or TRBV6-3 to TRBJ2-2; 8 bases are a match to TRBD2. This CDR3 contains 15 residues. V was clipped by 6 bases and J by 2 bases; unmatched bases: 5. In germline, CDR1 is MNHEY, CDR2 SVGEGT. The CDR3 reads CASRSGSPNTGELFF. DNA for the CDR3: TGTGCCAGCAGAAGCGGGAGTCCCAACACCGGGGAGCTGTTTTTT.

J is TRBJ2-2 and V is TRBV2, with 10 bases lining up with TRBD2. In germline, CDR1 is SNHLY, CDR2 FYNNEI. The CDR3 contains 16 residues. J was trimmed by 6 bases and V by 3 bases; bases with no gene match: 7. The CDR3 nucleotides read TGTGCCAGCAGTGATGAAGCGGGAGGGCGGCCCGGGGAGCTGTTTTTT. Amino acid sequence: CASSDEAGGRPGELFF.

This clonotype was seen only a few times. The chain is built from TRBV29-1 and TRBJ2-1, with TRBD2 identical over 13 bases. CDR1 is SQVTM, CDR2 ANQGSEA, per germline. The V segment lost 8 bases and the J segment 6 bases; nucleotides outside the gene matches: 4. There are 13 residues in the CDR3. CDR3 in DNA: TGCAGCCCGAGGACTAGCGGGAGCAATGAGCAGTTCTTC. It encodes CSPRTSGSNEQFF.

The count of this clonotype is one. One junction end does not reproduce the germline sequence, and a read error may be involved. The chain links TRBV12-3 or TRBV12-4 to TRBJ2-7; D is perhaps TRBD2 (5 bases). The CDR3 covers 15 residues. The CDR3 DNA is TGTGTCAGCAGTTTCTCACTAGTCGGGGCCTACGAGCAGTACTTC. Translation gives CVSSFSLVGAYEQYF.

This clonotype has a handful of counts. J is TRBJ2-1 and V is TRBV7-2, with 10 bases identical to TRBD2. Trimming at V came to 4 bases and at J to 2 bases, leaving 5 bases not matched to a gene. Germline assignment: CDR1 SGHTA and CDR2 FQGNSA. CDR3 length: 16 amino acids. Here the CDR3 DNA reads TGTGCCAGCAGCTCCGATCTAGCGGGAGCCTACAATGAGCAGTTCTTC. Encoded protein: CASSSDLAGAYNEQFF.

CDR3 nucleotides: TGCAGTGCTGAGCCTAGCGGGAGGGCCGTTTACGAGCAGTACTTC. It encodes CSAEPSGRAVYEQYF. The gene calls are TRBV20-1 and TRBJ2-7; 12 bases line up with TRBD2. The germline CDR1 and CDR2 sequences are DFQATT and SNEGSKA (reference sequence). The V gene end was trimmed by 5 bases and the J gene end by 4 bases; junction bases not matched to a gene: 9. The CDR3 runs 15 residues.

This clonotype has just a few counts. CDR3: CACYRAGETQYF. CDR3 coding DNA: TGTGCCTGCTACAGGGCTGGAGAGACCCAGTACTTC. This chain joins TRBV2 and TRBJ2-5; D may be TRBD1 (6 bases). The CDR3 sequence is 12 residues long. Looked up from germline, CDR1 is SNHLY and CDR2 is FYNNEI. Trimming pared 11 bases from V and 4 bases from J, leaving 14 bases between.

The V gene is TRBV12-3 or TRBV12-4, the J gene TRBJ2-3; D might be TRBD2 (7 bases). The ends were cut back, 6 bases at V and 3 bases at J, with 22 bases in the middle. The CDR3 runs 17 residues. The CDR3 protein is CASSLWGGGTGTDTQYF. CDR3 in DNA: TGTGCCAGCAGCCTTTGGGGGGGCGGGACTGGAACAGATACGCAGTATTTT.

This chain links TRBV5-5 with TRBJ2-1; perhaps TRBD2 as D (5 bases). The V and J ends lost 0 bases and 6 bases respectively, with 13 bases between them. CDR1 and CDR2 (germline): SGHKS, YYEKEE (reference sequence). This CDR3 contains 15 residues. CDR3 bases: TGTGCCAGCAGCTTGGTAGTTTCGGGAACCAATGAGCAGTTCTTC. Translating gives CASSLVVSGTNEQFF.

Worth noting for this clonotype: A much larger clone differs by one base, so this may be a read error. This chain joins TRBV28 and TRBJ1-3; 9 bases fit TRBD1. Germline loops: CDR1 MDHEN, CDR2 SYDVKM. The CDR3 sequence is 13 residues long. The CDR3 is CASRDRGGNNIYF. CDR3 bases: TGTGCCAGCAGGGACAGGGGAGGAAACAACATATATTTT. Filled out from reference TRBV28 and TRBJ1-3, the complete variable domain reads DVKVTQSSRYLVKRTGEKVFLECVQDMDHENMFWYRQDPGLGLRLIYFSYDVKMKEKGDIPEGYSVSREKKERFSLILESASTNQTSMYLCASRDRGGNNIYFGEGSWLTVV.

The gene calls are TRBV18 and TRBJ2-2; D is possibly TRBD2 (5 bases). V lost 0 bases to trimming and J lost 5 bases, with 19 bases between them. Germline V lookup: CDR1 KGHSH, CDR2 LQKENI. The length of the CDR3 is 18 residues. In DNA form, the CDR3 reads TGTGCCAGCTCACCACCGAACAGCGGTCCGAGTGTGACCGGGGAGCTGTTTTTT. Translated, it gives CASSPPNSGPSVTGELFF.

This clonotype was found once. The rearrangement joins TRBV7-9 to TRBJ2-1; the D is unclear. V dropped 9 bases and J dropped 4 bases, with 13 bases sitting between them. CDR1 SEHNR and CDR2 FQNEAQ come from the germline V gene (reference sequence). CDR3 length equals 13 residues. CDR3 coding DNA: TGTGCCAGTGCCACTGGGCTATACAATGAGCAGTTCTTC. Its translation: CASATGLYNEQFF. The whole variable domain, filled in from reference TRBV7-9 and TRBJ2-1, reads DTGVSQNPRHKITKRGQNVTFRCDPISEHNRLYWYRQTLGQGPEFLTYFQNEAQLEKSRLLSDRFSAERPKGSFSTLEIQRTEQGDSAMYLCASATGLYNEQFFGPGTRLTVL.

The chain couples TRBV5-1 to TRBJ1-2; D gene ambiguous. With 0 bases removed from V and 10 bases from J, the gap between germline ends came to 10 bases. The germline V gene has CDR1 SGHRS and CDR2 YFSETQ. The CDR3 covers 12 residues. The CDR3 protein is CASSLEERTYTF. For the CDR3, the DNA is TGCGCCAGCAGCTTGGAGGAGAGGACCTACACCTTC.

This sequence joins TRBV5-5 and TRBJ2-7; D possibly uses TRBD1 or TRBD2 (5 bases each). The CDR3 has 14 amino acids. V lost 0 bases and J lost 6, with 13 bases in between. Germline CDR1 reads SGHKS; CDR2 reads YYEKEE (reference sequence). In nucleotides, the CDR3 is TGTGCCAGCAGCTTGGATTGGGGGATTAGCGAGCAGTACTTC. Protein: CASSLDWGISEQYF.

This chain links TRBV5-1 with TRBJ2-1, with TRBD2 matching 7 bases. After removal of 2 bases from V and 0 bases from J, the junction contained 2 bases not matched to a gene. Germline-derived CDR1 and CDR2 are SGHRS and YFSETQ. The CDR3 consists of 15 residues. In nucleotides, the CDR3 is TGCGCCAGCAGCTTTGGGGACTACTCCTACAATGAGCAGTTCTTC. Translating it yields CASSFGDYSYNEQFF.

The gene calls are TRBV28 and TRBJ1-3, with 7 bases matching TRBD1. CDR3 length: 18 residues. The V gene end was trimmed by 4 bases and the J gene end by 4 bases; junction bases not matched to a gene: 16. The V gene's germline CDR1 is MDHEN and CDR2 SYDVKM. CDR3 bases: TGTGCCAGCAGTTCCCCGCGAGACGGGGACAGTTCCGGAAACACCATATATTTT. This codes for CASSSPRDGDSSGNTIYF.

This clonotype was observed a handful of times. The chain has TRBV5-1 and TRBJ2-1; the D gene is possibly TRBD2 (5 bases). Trimming left V 0 bases short and J 1 base short, with 8 bases between. Germline V lookup: CDR1 SGHRS, CDR2 YFSETQ. This CDR3 has 15 residues. The DNA for the CDR3 is TGCGCCAGCAGCTTGGTACGGGGATCCTACAATGAGCAGTTCTTC. Translation: CASSLVRGSYNEQFF.

This sequence joins TRBV7-2 and TRBJ2-5; D is undetermined. Trimming took off 1 base at V and 1 base at J, with 13 bases between the two ends. This CDR3 has 16 amino acids. CDR1 SGHTA and CDR2 FQGNSA come from the germline V gene. The CDR3 here is CASSLGVLGFQETQYF. DNA for the CDR3: TGTGCCAGCAGCTTAGGGGTTCTAGGCTTCCAAGAGACCCAGTACTTC.

V is TRBV3-1 and J is TRBJ2-7; 9 positions agree with TRBD2. This CDR3 spans 17 amino acids. Germline V gene lookup returns CDR1 LGHDT and CDR2 YNNKEL (reference sequence). With V trimmed by 0 bases and J by 4 bases, 10 bases remained unmatched. CDR3 nucleotides: TGTGCCAGCAGCCAAGAGATAGCGGGAGCCTCCAATTACGAGCAGTACTTC. Residues: CASSQEIAGASNYEQYF.